Below, 9 T cell receptor beta chains from the same sample are listed, as sequenced in a study of control samples from healthy donors and cancer patients (dated by TCRdb to 2018 to 2020). The library was prepared using the immunoSEQ multiplex PCR assay. Imported from immuneACCESS, the table was reduced by TCRdb to in-frame sequences with V and J called. These copies leave out some clones; in studies compared against another copy, an unresolved V gene accounts for under half, and the cause of the remainder is not known. The table for this sample lists some 120,000 clones; 75% to 95% of them were counted only once. The top ten hold less than 2.5% of the sample. The sample consisted of blood. Receptor source: a man between 18 and 29 years old in good health.

The genes are TRBV6-5 and TRBJ2-4; the D gene is possibly TRBD2 (6 bases). Germline V CDR1 and CDR2: MNHEY, SVGAGI. V was trimmed by 5 bases and J by 6 bases, leaving 11 bases between them. This CDR3 region has 13 residues. The CDR3 here is CASSPPGGNIQYF. CDR3 sequence (DNA): TGTGCCAGCAGTCCCCCCGGGGGAAACATTCAGTACTTC.

This chain uses TRBV11-2 with TRBJ2-5; weak D call: TRBD2 (7 bases). The length of the CDR3 is 14 residues. The V gene's germline CDR1 is SGHAT and CDR2 FQNNGV. V was shortened by 5 bases and J by 4 bases, with 14 bases between the two germline ends. In DNA form, the CDR3 reads TGTGCCAGCAGCCTAAGGGGAGGGGGAGAGACCCAGTACTTC. It translates to CASSLRGGGETQYF.

V gene TRBV6-2 or TRBV6-3 combines with J gene TRBJ2-3; possible D gene TRBD2, 7 bases. This CDR3 has 17 residues. Germline CDR1 and CDR2: MNHEY and SVGEGT. The V end was cut by 0 bases, the J end by 2 bases, with 15 bases between. This CDR3 reads CASSYSFGGPSTDTQYF. CDR3 DNA sequence: TGTGCCAGCAGTTACTCGTTCGGGGGGCCCTCCACAGATACGCAGTATTTT.

This clone has just one count. The rearrangement uses TRBV21-1 and TRBJ2-1; the table's D gene call, TRBD1, was not cross checked with the DNA. TRBV21-1 constitutes a pseudogene. This CDR3 is 16 amino acids long. DNA of the CDR3: TGTGCCAGCAGCATAAGGCCCGGGACAGGGCCCAATGAGCAGTTCTTC. Its translation: CASSIRPGTGPNEQFF.

This chain connects TRBV27 to TRBJ1-1; D is uncertain. Trimming removed 2 bases from V and 5 bases from J, with 9 bases in between. Germline CDR1 reads MNHEY; CDR2 reads SMNVEV (reference sequence). The CDR3 loop spans 13 amino acids. The CDR3 DNA is TGTGCCAGCAGTTTAATAGGGAGGACTGAAGCTTTCTTT. It codes for CASSLIGRTEAFF.

The chain combines TRBV3-1 (or the pseudogene TRBV3-2) with TRBJ2-5, with D unresolved. The V and J ends lost 1 base and 5 bases respectively, with 5 bases between them. The CDR3 runs to 12 residues. Germline CDR1 LGHDT, CDR2 YNNKEL (reference sequence). The CDR3 is CASSQAKETQYF. CDR3 bases: TGTGCCAGCAGCCAAGCTAAGGAGACCCAGTACTTC.

The rearrangement links TRBV24-1 to TRBJ1-6; possibly TRBD1 for D (5 bases). Germline V gene data show CDR1 as KGHDR and CDR2 as SFDVKD. Trimming pared 5 bases from V and 10 bases from J, leaving 11 bases between. The CDR3 extends over 13 amino acids. The CDR3 DNA is TGTGCCACCAGTGCAGGGCTTCGGTCACCCCTCCACTTT. Its translation: CATSAGLRSPLHF.

Points on this clone: One end of the junction fails to match germline, which may point to a read error. The chain is built from TRBV7-7 and TRBJ2-5; D perhaps matches TRBD2 (5 bases). The germline CDR1 and CDR2 sequences are SSHAT and FNYEAQ (reference sequence). The CDR3 extends over 15 amino acids. The CDR3 reads CASSSSGGLSETQYF. Written as DNA, the CDR3 is TGTGCTAGCAGCTCTAGTGGCGGGCTCTCGGAGACCCAGTACTTC.

The rearrangement links TRBV12-2 to TRBJ1-5. TRBV12-2 is recorded as a pseudogene. The CDR3 length is 23 residues. The CDR3 sequence: CASRLYGSSIGELPSGFNQPQHF. As DNA, the CDR3 is TGTGCAAGTCGCTTATACGGTTCCTCGATAGGCGAACTACCATCCGGGTTCAATCAGCCCCAGCATTTT.